One sample yielded the 18 T cell receptor beta chains listed below, sequenced in a study of T cell changes during pregnancy in multiple sclerosis. This table comes from immunoSEQ multiplex PCR, and its TCRdb copy is limited to in-frame clones, with some not included. The repertoire includes 85,000 to 120,000 clones, roughly 92% of them detected once, and 1.5% to 2% sits in the top ten. Sequences were derived from peripheral blood, sampled after pregnancy. These TCRs come from a female donor with multiple sclerosis, enrolled in a pregnancy study.

The chain employs TRBV2 and TRBJ1-1, with 12 bases fitting TRBD1. CDR1 and CDR2 (germline): SNHLY, FYNNEI. The J segment lost 2 bases and the V segment lost 7 bases, leaving 8 bases of the junction unmatched. The CDR3 loop spans 16 amino acids. Here the CDR3 DNA reads TGTGCCAGCAATCCTCCGGGACAGGGGGCAAACACTGAAGCTTTCTTT. Encoded protein: CASNPPGQGANTEAFF.

The CDR3 DNA is TGTGCCAGCAGTGGTGGACTAGCGGAACCCTACAATGAGCAGTTCTTC. Amino acids: CASSGGLAEPYNEQFF. J is TRBJ2-1 and V is TRBV2; 10 positions match TRBD2. Germline V gives CDR1 SNHLY, CDR2 FYNNEI. The CDR3 sequence is 16 residues long. V lost 4 bases, J lost 2 bases, and 5 bases stayed unmatched.

This sequence joins TRBV5-1 and TRBJ2-2, with 8 bases lining up with TRBD1. The CDR3 contains 16 residues. Unmatched junction bases numbered 7, after V lost 0 bases and J lost 6 bases. The germline gives CDR1 SGHRS, CDR2 YFSETQ. As DNA, the CDR3 is TGCGCCAGCAGCTTGGCCCCAGGGGGCGCGGCCGGGGAGCTGTTTTTT. Protein product: CASSLAPGGAAGELFF.

This chain connects TRBV19 to TRBJ1-2; 7 bases are a match to TRBD1. CDR1 and CDR2 from the germline V gene are LNHDA and SQIVND (reference sequence). This CDR3 contains 16 residues. With V trimmed by 5 bases and J by 8 bases, 17 bases remained unmatched. Written as DNA, the CDR3 is TGTGCCAGTAGTCCCCCGGACAGGCCGGGTGTCTTCGGCTACACCTTC. Translating gives CASSPPDRPGVFGYTF.

The chain links TRBV6-6 to TRBJ2-1, with 8 bases fitting TRBD1. Germline V CDR1 and CDR2: MNHNY, SVGAGI (reference sequence). With V trimmed by 7 bases and J by 6 bases, 5 bases remained unmatched. The CDR3 totals 13 residues. CDR3 nucleotides: TGTGCCAGCAAAGGACAGGGAGGCAATGAGCAGTTCTTC. Translation: CASKGQGGNEQFF.

This sequence joins TRBV2 and TRBJ2-2, with a tentative D call TRBD2 (5 bases). Trimming stripped 4 bases from V and 7 bases from J, with 13 bases between. The V gene's germline CDR1 is SNHLY and CDR2 FYNNEI. This CDR3 is built from 14 residues. CDR3 in DNA: TGTGCCAGCAGTGTAGGAGCCCGGGGCGGGGAGCTGTTTTTT. This encodes CASSVGARGGELFF.

This clone was recorded once. The chain has TRBV7-2 and TRBJ2-5; 11 nucleotides match TRBD2. This CDR3 region has 14 residues. Germline trimming cut 5 bases from V and 5 bases from J; bases unmatched to any gene: 4. Germline loops: CDR1 SGHTA, CDR2 FQGNSA. CDR3 loop: CASSQLAGVETQYF. CDR3 nucleotides: TGTGCCAGCAGCCAACTAGCGGGGGTTGAGACCCAGTACTTC.

A few counts support this clone. The chain has TRBV27 and TRBJ2-2; no clear D gene. Germline CDR1 is MNHEY and CDR2 is SMNVEV (reference sequence). Between the trimmed V and J ends, which lost 6 bases and 7 bases, there was a span of 6 bases. The CDR3 totals 11 residues. In DNA, the CDR3 is TGTGCCAGCAGATCTTTCGGGGAGCTGTTTTTT. Encoded protein: CASRSFGELFF.

V is TRBV4-1 and J is TRBJ2-1; D not certain. The CDR3 totals 13 residues. From germline, CDR1 is MGHRA and CDR2 YSYEKL. Trimming shortened V by 5 bases and J by 3 bases, and 8 bases separated the two germline ends. The CDR3 nucleotides are TGCGCCAGCAGCTCTAAGCTCTACAATGAGCAGTTCTTC. Translated: CASSSKLYNEQFF.

The rearrangement links TRBV5-1 to TRBJ2-7; 8 nucleotides match TRBD1. Germline trimming cut 0 bases from V and 0 bases from J; bases unmatched to any gene: 8. The germline gives CDR1 SGHRS, CDR2 YFSETQ. CDR3 length: 17 amino acids. The CDR3, as DNA: TGCGCCAGCAGCTTGGCCGTCTTGACAGGGGCCTCCTACGAGCAGTACTTC. Residues: CASSLAVLTGASYEQYF. Drawing the rest from reference TRBV5-1 and TRBJ2-7, the complete variable domain is KAGVTQTPRYLIKTRGQQVTLSCSPISGHRSVSWYQQTPGQGLQFLFEYFSETQRNKGNFPGRFSGRQFSNSRSEMNVSTLELGDSALYLCASSLAVLTGASYEQYFGPGTRLTVT.

The chain recombines TRBV27 with TRBJ2-7; 8 bases match TRBD1. CDR3 length equals 15 residues. V lost 3 bases to trimming and J lost 3 bases; unmatched junction nucleotides: 7. Germline V gene lookup returns CDR1 MNHEY and CDR2 SMNVEV (reference sequence). This CDR3 reads CASSFGRGPIYEQYF. DNA for the CDR3: TGTGCCAGCAGTTTTGGCAGGGGGCCTATCTACGAGCAGTACTTC.

The rearrangement uses TRBV5-1 and TRBJ1-1; D gene unclear. Germline CDR1 SGHRS, CDR2 YFSETQ. The CDR3 is 14 amino acids. Trimming took 4 bases from V and 1 from J, leaving 11 bases between them. As DNA, the CDR3 is TGCGCCAGCAGCCCTATGGGCCAGAACACTGAAGCTTTCTTT. Amino acids: CASSPMGQNTEAFF.

This sequence joins TRBV6-1 and TRBJ2-1, with D possibly being TRBD2 (7 bases). From germline, CDR1 is MNHNS and CDR2 SASEGT. Trimming took off 2 bases at V and 0 bases at J, with 14 bases between the two ends. CDR3 length: 17 residues. CDR3 sequence (DNA): TGTGCCAGCAGTGAAACGGCGGGGGCGAGCTCCTACAATGAGCAGTTCTTC. Amino acids: CASSETAGASSYNEQFF.

Comments on this clone: Other DNA variants within this sample encode the same CDR3. J is TRBJ1-1 and V is TRBV6-1; TRBD1 aligns across 8 bases. This CDR3 is 13 amino acids long. V trimming: 5 bases; J trimming: 5 bases; junction bases outside the gene matches: 4. Germline V lookup: CDR1 MNHNS, CDR2 SASEGT. The CDR3 protein is CASSTDRDTEAFF. In nucleotides, the CDR3 is TGTGCCAGCAGTACGGACAGGGATACTGAAGCTTTCTTT.

This clone has only one observation. This chain joins TRBV13 and TRBJ1-2; D gene unclear. In germline, CDR1 is PRHDT, CDR2 FYEKMQ (reference sequence). V was trimmed by 1 base and J by 7 bases, leaving 22 bases between them. The CDR3 extends over 17 amino acids. CDR3 sequence reads: CASSLALPRRTTAGYTF. CDR3 DNA sequence: TGTGCCAGCAGCTTAGCCTTACCTAGACGGACTACCGCTGGCTACACCTTC.

Details on this clone: Sequence at one end of the junction differs from germline and may be a read error. The chain employs TRBV7-9 and TRBJ2-1; 11 positions agree with TRBD1. This CDR3 region has 17 residues. CDR1 and CDR2 from the germline V gene are SEHNR and FQNEAQ (reference sequence). The CDR3 region is CASSLATGTGGYNEQFF. In DNA, the CDR3 is TGTGCCAGCAGCCTAGCTACAGGGACAGGGGGCTACAATGAGCAGTTCTTC.

V gene TRBV28 combines with J gene TRBJ1-2; D may be TRBD1 (5 bases). Trimming removed 2 bases at V and 2 bases at J, with 9 bases between. Germline values: CDR1 MDHEN, CDR2 SYDVKM. This CDR3 has 14 amino acids. This CDR3 reads CASSLSGGNYGYTF. For the CDR3, the DNA is TGTGCCAGCAGTTTAAGCGGGGGGAACTATGGCTACACCTTC.

V gene TRBV19 combines with J gene TRBJ2-5; the D gene is possibly TRBD2 (5 bases). The CDR3 covers 15 residues. Between the trimmed V and J ends, which lost 7 bases and 1 base, there was a span of 16 bases. Per the germline V gene, CDR1 is LNHDA and CDR2 is SQIVND (reference sequence). CDR3 DNA: TGTGCCAGTAAGGGCCTCGGACTGATCCAAGAGACCCAGTACTTC. It encodes CASKGLGLIQETQYF.